This TCR beta chain is drawn from a study of T cells in Graves' hyperthyroidism and ophthalmopathy. The study based diagnoses on clinical symptoms, serum thyroxine and TRAb, thyroid ultrasound and orbital computed tomography. Whole-study results and caveats: Researchers found most expanded thyroid clonotypes above 0.001 in blood as well.

With 4 bases removed from V and 3 bases from J, the gap between germline ends came to 13 bases. The CDR3 extends over 14 amino acids. In germline, CDR1 is SGHNT, CDR2 YYREEE (reference sequence). The sample holds many counts of this clonotype. The antigen remains undetermined. Researchers amplified the TCR beta CDR3 regions from RNA transcripts. During a first-round RT-PCR of the TCR CDR3, the HTBI primer set was used. TCRdb reprocessed the multiplex PCR reads via MiXCR and lists one record per CDR3 protein. The sample holds about half a million distinct CDR3 sequences, more than 20% seen once. This rearrangement joins TRBV5-4 to TRBJ1-1, with D possibly being TRBD1 (5 bases). The source of this sequence is a man aged 18-30 years with Graves' hyperthyroidism. Sequencing was performed on blood. Written as DNA, the CDR3 is TGTGCCAGCAGCCTAACCCTCAGGGACACTGAAGCTTTCTTT. Translated, it gives CASSLTLRDTEAFF.